This entry features one T cell receptor beta chain sequence. Antigen specificity is unknown. This entry is derived from a study of tumor-infiltrating lymphocytes in glioblastoma multiforme. Study-level points and caveats: Only one glioblastoma patient had TCR and mutation analysis. Unequal TCR RNA per T cell might skew measured clone sizes. Functional subtype sorting of these T cells was not performed.

CDR1 is DFQATT and CDR2 is SNEGSKA in the germline V gene (reference sequence). V shed 5 bases, J shed 0 bases, and the junction held 14 bases outside the gene matches. The CDR3 length is 17 residues. TCRB libraries came from RNA via three nested multiplex PCR rounds. TCRdb passed the multiplex PCR reads through MiXCR, listing each CDR3 protein once. The table has approximately 20,000 distinct CDR3 sequences, under 80% seen once. This TCR was recovered from a male donor with glioblastoma. The rearrangement joins TRBV20-1 to TRBJ2-3; 7 bases map to TRBD1. Sequenced: peripheral blood. The DNA of the CDR3 is TGCAGTGCTTCCGATCTACGACAGGGATATAGCACAGATACGCAGTATTTT. Its translation: CSASDLRQGYSTDTQYF.